The 30 T cell receptor beta chains given below trace back to one sample, sequenced in a study of T cells after yellow fever vaccination (dated by TCRdb to about 2019). The treatment or condition label corresponds to: live attenuated yellow fever vaccine strain. The library was prepared using 5' RACE. Sequenced using an Illumina NovaSeq 6000. The public sequencing data were trimmed at Q25 with fastp and processed into clonotypes with MiXCR by TCRdb, which kept only in-frame beta chains. CDR3 protein sequences are deduplicated, and each keeps its most common genes and DNA. The table for this sample lists under 400,000 distinct CDR3 sequences; about 12% of them were counted only once. Clones ranked in the top ten supply roughly 3.1% of the sample. The sample consisted of CD4+ T cells sorted from PBMCs, taken 15 days after the yellow fever booster vaccination. The origin of the receptors is a man younger than 35 who received the YFV17D yellow fever vaccine.

The J gene is TRBJ2-1, the V gene TRBV5-4; 13 nucleotides align to TRBD2. Germline CDR1 reads SGHNT; CDR2 reads YYREEE (reference sequence). The CDR3 sequence is 15 residues long. V shed 3 bases and J 5 bases; nucleotides not matched to a gene: 2. The CDR3 bases are TGTGCCAGCAGCTCTGGACTAGCGGGGGACAATGAGCAGTTCTTC. Its protein is CASSSGLAGDNEQFF.

V usage is TRBV20-1 and J usage is TRBJ1-4, with 7 bases that match TRBD1. J was trimmed by 7 bases and V by 5 bases; bases with no gene match: 10. The length of the CDR3 is 14 residues. Germline CDR1 is DFQATT and CDR2 is SNEGSKA (reference sequence). The CDR3 DNA reads as TGCAGTGCTGGGTCAGGGGGGACGGTTGAAAAACTGTTTTTT. Protein: CSAGSGGTVEKLFF.

This clonotype came up a few times. This chain links TRBV4-2 with TRBJ2-3; tentatively, D is TRBD2 (5 bases). This CDR3 has 16 amino acids. Germline V gene data show CDR1 as LGHNA and CDR2 as YNFKEQ. V was shortened by 4 bases and J by 2 bases, with 16 bases between the two germline ends. CDR3 DNA sequence: TGTGCCAGCAGCCGTAACTCGAGGGTCCACACAGATACGCAGTATTTT. This gives the protein CASSRNSRVHTDTQYF.

This clonotype occurred many times. The chain is built from TRBV3-1 and TRBJ2-3, with TRBD2 matching 8 bases. V lost 5 bases to trimming and J lost 0 bases; unmatched junction nucleotides: 4. This CDR3 spans 15 amino acids. Germline values: CDR1 LGHDT, CDR2 YNNKEL (reference sequence). In DNA form, the CDR3 reads TGTGCCAGCAGCTTAGCGGGGCCGAGCACAGATACGCAGTATTTT. The encoded protein is CASSLAGPSTDTQYF.

The gene calls are TRBV10-2 and TRBJ2-5; 9 nucleotides match TRBD1. Germline V gives CDR1 WSHSY, CDR2 SAAADI. This CDR3 contains 12 residues. The junction had 3 bases not matched to a gene; V was cut back by 8 bases and J by 5 bases. In DNA form, the CDR3 reads TGCGCCAGCCGGACAGGGGAGGAGACCCAGTACTTC. It is translated as CASRTGEETQYF.

This clonotype came up many times. The rearrangement links TRBV6-6 to TRBJ2-7; D ambiguous. Trimming stripped 4 bases from V and 3 bases from J, with 7 bases between. The germline V gene has CDR1 MNHNY and CDR2 SVGAGI (reference sequence). This CDR3 has 12 amino acids. The CDR3 nucleotides are TGTGCCAGCAGTTCGTCATTCTACGAGCAGTACTTC. As protein: CASSSSFYEQYF.

There are a few counts of this clonotype. The chain uses TRBV7-3 and TRBJ1-1, with 10 bases aligning to TRBD1. The CDR3 is 15 residues long. Germline assignment: CDR1 SGHTA and CDR2 FQGTGA. Trimming cost V 2 bases and J 7 bases; bases outside gene matches: 7. The DNA for the CDR3 is TGTGCCAGCAGCTTACAGGGACAGGGGCTCGGTGAAGCTTTCTTT. As protein: CASSLQGQGLGEAFF.

The chain links TRBV4-2 to TRBJ1-1; D is possibly TRBD1 (6 bases). Deletions cut 3 bases from V and 3 bases from J, with 8 bases between. Germline V CDR1 and CDR2: LGHNA, YNFKEQ. The CDR3 has 13 amino acids. The CDR3 nucleotides are TGTGCCAGCAGCCAGTGGACAGACACTGAAGCTTTCTTT. The encoded protein is CASSQWTDTEAFF.

The table lists this clonotype with many counts. This chain uses TRBV5-1 with TRBJ2-4, with D possibly being TRBD1 or TRBD2 (6 bases each). The CDR3 runs to 18 residues. With 0 bases removed from V and 7 bases from J, the gap between germline ends came to 23 bases. Germline CDR1 and CDR2: SGHRS and YFSETQ. The DNA for the CDR3 is TGCGCCAGCAGCTTGGCCTTCGGGGGCCCCAGCTCAGGGAACATTCAGTACTTC. Protein product: CASSLAFGGPSSGNIQYF.

This clonotype has more than one count but fewer than ten. The chain joins TRBV6-5 to TRBJ1-1, with D hard to call. The CDR3 has 16 residues. CDR1 is MNHEY, CDR2 SVGAGI, per germline. Between the trimmed V and J ends, which lost 4 bases and 3 bases, there was a span of 18 bases. CDR3 nucleotide sequence: TGTGCCAGCAGTTCCGGGGAGGGATTGGGGTACACTGAAGCTTTCTTT. It specifies CASSSGEGLGYTEAFF.

This chain connects TRBV7-9 to TRBJ1-6, with unresolved D. This CDR3 is built from 13 residues. V was clipped by 5 bases and J by 6 bases, with 8 bases between them. Germline V CDR1 and CDR2: SEHNR, FQNEAQ (reference sequence). The CDR3 nucleotides read TGTGCCAGCAGCGGACGTACTAATTCACCCCTCCACTTT. Protein: CASSGRTNSPLHF.

This clonotype was counted many times. This chain uses TRBV7-9 with TRBJ2-5; D is possibly TRBD2 (5 bases). V was cut by 5 bases and J by 5 bases, with 9 bases left in between. CDR1 and CDR2 (germline): SEHNR, FQNEAQ (reference sequence). The CDR3 contains 12 residues. The CDR3, as DNA: TGTGCCAGCAGCGAACTAGGGGAGACCCAGTACTTC. Its protein product is CASSELGETQYF.

The CDR3 sequence is CASSGTYEQYF. In nucleotides, the CDR3 is TGTGCCAGCAGCGGTACCTACGAGCAGTACTTC. The V and J genes are TRBV6-5 and TRBJ2-7; no clear D gene. Germline CDR1 and CDR2: MNHEY and SVGAGI. Trimming left V 6 bases short and J 2 bases short, with 5 bases between. The length of the CDR3 is 11 residues.

The sample holds many counts of this clonotype. V and J are TRBV10-2 and TRBJ2-3, with 7 bases lining up with TRBD2. CDR1 WSHSY and CDR2 SAAADI come from the germline V gene. Trimming cost V 3 bases and J 3 bases; bases outside gene matches: 3. The CDR3 spans 14 residues. The CDR3 sequence is CASSDGGRTDTQYF. CDR3 nucleotide sequence: TGCGCCAGCAGTGACGGGGGGAGGACAGATACGCAGTATTTT.

V gene TRBV3-1 combines with J gene TRBJ1-1; D may be TRBD1 (5 bases). Germline V lookup: CDR1 LGHDT, CDR2 YNNKEL (reference sequence). The CDR3 sequence is 13 residues long. V lost 4 bases and J 4 bases, leaving 10 bases between the germline ends. CDR3 region: CASSRKGTTEAFF. The CDR3 DNA sequence: TGTGCCAGCAGCCGAAAAGGGACCACTGAAGCTTTCTTT.

There are a few counts of this clonotype. The gene calls are TRBV11-1 and TRBJ1-1, with a possible D match to TRBD1 (6 bases). This CDR3 is built from 15 residues. Germline V gives CDR1 SGHAT, CDR2 FQDESV (reference sequence). Trimming stripped 0 bases from V and 5 bases from J, with 13 bases between. The CDR3: CASSLAPGVETEAFF. DNA for the CDR3: TGTGCCAGCAGCTTAGCCCCAGGGGTGGAGACTGAAGCTTTCTTT.

V usage is TRBV5-1 and J usage is TRBJ1-4; 7 nucleotides align to TRBD1. V shed 3 bases and J 7 bases; nucleotides not matched to a gene: 6. CDR3 size: 14 residues. Germline assignment: CDR1 SGHRS and CDR2 YFSETQ. This chain's CDR3 is CASSSGTEGEKLFF. The CDR3 coding sequence is TGCGCCAGCAGCTCCGGGACAGAAGGTGAAAAACTGTTTTTT.

The sample holds a few counts of this clonotype. V is TRBV5-1 and J is TRBJ2-3, with 8 bases lining up with TRBD1. There are 16 residues in the CDR3. CDR1 and CDR2 (germline): SGHRS, YFSETQ. Trimming removed 2 bases from V and 2 bases from J; junction bases left unmatched: 7. The chain's CDR3 is CASSFVGTGYTDTQYF. The CDR3 nucleotides read TGCGCCAGCAGCTTCGTCGGGACAGGATACACAGATACGCAGTATTTT.

The chain couples TRBV7-2 to TRBJ2-3; the match to TRBD2 covers 11 bases. This CDR3 region has 17 residues. The junction had 5 bases not matched to a gene; V was cut back by 0 bases and J by 3 bases. The germline V gene has CDR1 SGHTA and CDR2 FQGNSA. DNA of the CDR3: TGTGCCAGCAGCTTAGCTTTAGCGGGGGGGGCGACAGATACGCAGTATTTT. Its translation: CASSLALAGGATDTQYF.

The V and J genes are TRBV12-3 or TRBV12-4 and TRBJ1-3; D remains unclear. This CDR3 contains 15 residues. The V end was cut by 2 bases, the J end by 4 bases, with 12 bases between. CDR3 coding DNA: TGTGCCAGCAGTTTACGTGGACTATCGGGAAACACCATATATTTT. It is translated as CASSLRGLSGNTIYF.

This clonotype was observed a handful of times. The genes are TRBV20-1 and TRBJ2-7; tentative D call: TRBD1 (6 bases). This CDR3 spans 13 amino acids. The germline V gene encodes CDR1 DFQATT and CDR2 SNEGSKA (reference sequence). Trimming removed 4 bases at V and 2 bases at J, with 12 bases between. Written as DNA, the CDR3 is TGCAGTGCTACCAACGGACAGACCTACGAGCAGTACTTC. It yields the protein CSATNGQTYEQYF.

This clonotype occurred a few times. The CDR3 DNA follows: TGTGCCAGCAGCTTACGCCCCGTGGGAGCGGGGGTCCAAGAGACCCAGTACTTC. Encoded protein: CASSLRPVGAGVQETQYF. This rearrangement joins TRBV7-3 to TRBJ2-5; 8 positions match TRBD2. Germline V gene lookup returns CDR1 SGHTA and CDR2 FQGTGA. V was pared by 2 bases and J by 1 base, with 12 bases of the junction left unmatched. There are 18 residues in the CDR3.

The chain joins TRBV9 to TRBJ2-2; D call uncertain. CDR3 length equals 13 residues. The V end was cut by 4 bases, the J end by 6 bases, with 10 bases between. CDR1 is SGDLS and CDR2 is YYNGEE in the germline V gene. The CDR3 here is CASSPTAAGELFF. Here the CDR3 DNA reads TGTGCCAGCAGCCCGACCGCCGCCGGGGAGCTGTTTTTT.

This clonotype occurred a few times. The chain is built from TRBV29-1 and TRBJ1-2; 7 nucleotides align to TRBD1. The V and J ends lost 0 bases and 8 bases, in that order; junction bases with no gene match: 9. CDR1 and CDR2 from the germline V gene are SQVTM and ANQGSEA. This CDR3 region has 14 residues. DNA for the CDR3: TGCAGCGTTGAAGATCTAGTTGAAGGGGGCGGCTACACCTTC. The encoded protein is CSVEDLVEGGGYTF.

Only a few counts were recorded for this clonotype. V gene TRBV29-1 combines with J gene TRBJ1-2, with unresolved D. Germline V gene data show CDR1 as SQVTM and CDR2 as ANQGSEA. Trimming took 7 bases from V and 4 from J, leaving 13 bases between them. The CDR3 consists of 12 residues. The CDR3 DNA is TGCAGCGCACTGACGGATGTCTATGGCTACACCTTC. Translating gives CSALTDVYGYTF. Looking up the rest from reference TRBV29-1 and TRBJ1-2 gives the full variable domain: SAVISQKPSRDICQRGTSLTIQCQVDSQVTMMFWYRQQPGQSLTLIATANQGSEATYESGFVIDKFPISRPNLTFSTLTVSNMSPEDSSIYLCSALTDVYGYTFGSGTRLTVV.

This chain joins TRBV6-5 and TRBJ2-5; D is unresolved. Germline loops: CDR1 MNHEY, CDR2 SVGAGI. The germline V and J ends were trimmed by 5 bases and 0 bases, with 10 bases remaining between them. The CDR3 spans 14 residues. CDR3 sequence: CASSPTQYQETQYF. The DNA for the CDR3 is TGTGCCAGCAGTCCGACACAGTACCAAGAGACCCAGTACTTC.

This chain joins TRBV20-1 and TRBJ1-5; tentative D call: TRBD1 (5 bases). The length of the CDR3 is 15 residues. Germline V CDR1 and CDR2: DFQATT, SNEGSKA (reference sequence). Trimming pared 2 bases from V and 2 bases from J, leaving 13 bases between. CDR3 DNA: TGCAGTGCTAGACAAAGGGGTTTGCGCAATCAGCCCCAGCATTTT. This sequence encodes CSARQRGLRNQPQHF.

Ten or more counts support this clonotype. J is TRBJ2-3 and V is TRBV7-9, with D unclear. Trimming shortened V by 5 bases and J by 2 bases, and 8 bases separated the two germline ends. The CDR3 contains 13 residues. The V gene's germline CDR1 is SEHNR and CDR2 FQNEAQ (reference sequence). The CDR3 coding sequence is TGTGCCAGCAGCCCTGGAGCCACAGATACGCAGTATTTT. Its translation is CASSPGATDTQYF.

In this sample, this clonotype turned up many times. The genes are TRBV7-9 and TRBJ2-7; 9 nucleotides align to TRBD2. The CDR3 consists of 14 residues. Germline CDR1 is SEHNR and CDR2 is FQNEAQ (reference sequence). The V segment lost 3 bases and the J segment 7 bases; nucleotides outside the gene matches: 7. CDR3 sequence (DNA): TGTGCCAGCAGCTTTACTAGCGGGCTTGATGAGCAGTACTTC. Translation: CASSFTSGLDEQYF. Full variable domain (remainder filled in from reference TRBV7-9 and TRBJ2-7): DTGVSQNPRHKITKRGQNVTFRCDPISEHNRLYWYRQTLGQGPEFLTYFQNEAQLEKSRLLSDRFSAERPKGSFSTLEIQRTEQGDSAMYLCASSFTSGLDEQYFGPGTRLTVT.

In its sample, this clonotype was seen a few times. The chain links TRBV5-4 to TRBJ1-1; D is unresolved. The V end lost 7 bases, the J end lost 3 bases, and 13 bases lay between the germline ends. The CDR3 sequence is 13 residues long. In germline, CDR1 is SGHNT, CDR2 YYREEE (reference sequence). DNA for the CDR3: TGTGCCAGCGCCGGTAGTCCGGACACTGAAGCTTTCTTT. Translating gives CASAGSPDTEAFF.